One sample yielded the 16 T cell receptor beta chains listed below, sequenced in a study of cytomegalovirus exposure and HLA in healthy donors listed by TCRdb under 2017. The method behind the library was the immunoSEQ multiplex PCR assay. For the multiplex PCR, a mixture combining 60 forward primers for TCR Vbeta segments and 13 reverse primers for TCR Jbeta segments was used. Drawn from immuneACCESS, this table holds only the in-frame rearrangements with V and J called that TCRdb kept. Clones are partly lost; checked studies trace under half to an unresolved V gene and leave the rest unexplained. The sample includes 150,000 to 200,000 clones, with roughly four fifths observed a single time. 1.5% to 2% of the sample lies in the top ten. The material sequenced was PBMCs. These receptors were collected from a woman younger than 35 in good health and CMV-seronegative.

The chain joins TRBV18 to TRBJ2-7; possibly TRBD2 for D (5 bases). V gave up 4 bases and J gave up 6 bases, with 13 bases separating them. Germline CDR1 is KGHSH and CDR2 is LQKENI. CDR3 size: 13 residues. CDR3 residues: CASSLPGLREQYF. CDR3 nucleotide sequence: TGTGCCAGCTCACTCCCGGGGTTGCGCGAGCAGTACTTC. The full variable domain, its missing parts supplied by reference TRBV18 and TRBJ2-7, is NAGVMQNPRHLVRRRGQEARLRCSPMKGHSHVYWYRQLPEEGLKFMVYLQKENIIDESGMPKERFSAEFPKEGPSILRIQQVVRGDSAAYFCASSLPGLREQYFGPGTRLTVT.

CDR3 coding DNA: TGTGCCAGCACTAAAGAGATGGTAGCTGCAGCCAAAAACATTCAGTACTTC. Residues: CASTKEMVAAAKNIQYF. The V gene is TRBV2, the J gene TRBJ2-4; D ambiguous. CDR1 and CDR2 (germline): SNHLY, FYNNEI. The CDR3 is 17 amino acids. The V end lost 7 bases, the J end lost 0 bases, and 19 bases lay between the germline ends.

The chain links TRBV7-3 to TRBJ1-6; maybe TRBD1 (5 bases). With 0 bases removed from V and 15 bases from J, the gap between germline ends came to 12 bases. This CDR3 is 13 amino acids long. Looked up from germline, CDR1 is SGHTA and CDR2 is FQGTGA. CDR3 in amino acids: CASSLTGGDVLHF. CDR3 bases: TGTGCCAGCAGCTTAACGGGGGGAGATGTCCTCCACTTT.

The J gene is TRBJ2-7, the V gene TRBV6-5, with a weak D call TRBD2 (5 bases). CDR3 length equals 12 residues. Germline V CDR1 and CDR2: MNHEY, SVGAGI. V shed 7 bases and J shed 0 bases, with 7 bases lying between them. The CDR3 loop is CASTGSSYEQYF. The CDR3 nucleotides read TGTGCCAGCACTGGGAGCTCCTACGAGCAGTACTTC.

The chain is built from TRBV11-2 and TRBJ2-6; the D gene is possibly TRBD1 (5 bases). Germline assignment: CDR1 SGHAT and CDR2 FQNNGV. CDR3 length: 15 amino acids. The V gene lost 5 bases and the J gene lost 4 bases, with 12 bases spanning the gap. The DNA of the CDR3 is TGTGCCAGCAGCCTGACAGCCACGGGGGCCAACGTCCTGACTTTC. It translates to CASSLTATGANVLTF.

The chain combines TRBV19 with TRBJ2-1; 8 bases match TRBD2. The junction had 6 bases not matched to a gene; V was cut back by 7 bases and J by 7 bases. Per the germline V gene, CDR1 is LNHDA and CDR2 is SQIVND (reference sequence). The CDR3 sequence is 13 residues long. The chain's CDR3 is CASMAGGWNEQFF. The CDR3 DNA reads TGTGCCAGTATGGCGGGAGGCTGGAATGAGCAGTTCTTC.

CDR3 in DNA: TGTGCCAGCAGTTTATCGGCCTTCTACGAGCAGTACTTC. Translating gives CASSLSAFYEQYF. The chain uses TRBV27 and TRBJ2-7; D is uncertain. CDR1 MNHEY and CDR2 SMNVEV come from the germline V gene (reference sequence). With 0 bases removed from V and 3 bases from J, the gap between germline ends came to 6 bases. The CDR3 totals 13 residues.

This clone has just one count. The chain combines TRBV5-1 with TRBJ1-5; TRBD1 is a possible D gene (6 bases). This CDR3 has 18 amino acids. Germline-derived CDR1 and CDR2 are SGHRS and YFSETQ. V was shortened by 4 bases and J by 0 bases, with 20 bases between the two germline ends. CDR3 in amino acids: CASSKEGQAGDSNQPQHF. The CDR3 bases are TGCGCCAGCAGCAAAGAGGGACAAGCCGGCGATAGCAATCAGCCCCAGCATTTT.

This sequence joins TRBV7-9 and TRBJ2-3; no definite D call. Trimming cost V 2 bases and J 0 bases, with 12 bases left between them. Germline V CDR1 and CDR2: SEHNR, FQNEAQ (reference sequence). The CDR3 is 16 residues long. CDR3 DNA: TGTGCCAGCAGCTTATTAACAGCCGAGAGCACAGATACGCAGTATTTT. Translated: CASSLLTAESTDTQYF. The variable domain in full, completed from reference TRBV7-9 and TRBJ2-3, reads DTGVSQNPRHKITKRGQNVTFRCDPISEHNRLYWYRQTLGQGPEFLTYFQNEAQLEKSRLLSDRFSAERPKGSFSTLEIQRTEQGDSAMYLCASSLLTAESTDTQYFGPGTRLTVL.

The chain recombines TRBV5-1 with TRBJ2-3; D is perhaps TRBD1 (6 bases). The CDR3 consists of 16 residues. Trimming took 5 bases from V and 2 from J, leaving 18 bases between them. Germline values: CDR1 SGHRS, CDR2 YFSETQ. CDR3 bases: TGCGCCAGCAGGGGGTGGACAGTTGAGTCCACAGATACGCAGTATTTT. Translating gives CASRGWTVESTDTQYF.

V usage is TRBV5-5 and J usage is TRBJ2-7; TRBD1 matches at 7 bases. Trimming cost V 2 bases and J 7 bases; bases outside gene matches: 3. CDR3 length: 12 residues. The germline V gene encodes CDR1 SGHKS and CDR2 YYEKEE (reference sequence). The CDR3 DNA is TGTGCCAGCAGCTTCCAGGGGGAGGAGCAGTACTTC. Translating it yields CASSFQGEEQYF.

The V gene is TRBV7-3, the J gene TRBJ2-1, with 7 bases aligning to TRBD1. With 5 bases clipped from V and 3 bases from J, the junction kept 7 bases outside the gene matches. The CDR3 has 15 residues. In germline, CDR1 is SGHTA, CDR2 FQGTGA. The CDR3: CASSLGDSFYNEQFF. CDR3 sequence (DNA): TGTGCCAGCAGCCTAGGGGACAGCTTCTACAATGAGCAGTTCTTC.

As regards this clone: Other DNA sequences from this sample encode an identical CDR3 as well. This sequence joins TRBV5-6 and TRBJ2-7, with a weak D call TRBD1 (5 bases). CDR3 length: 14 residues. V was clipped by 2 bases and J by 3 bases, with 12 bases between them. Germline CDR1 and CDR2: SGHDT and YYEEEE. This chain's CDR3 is CASSFGQGRYEQYF. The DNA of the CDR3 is TGTGCCAGCAGCTTCGGGCAGGGTCGCTACGAGCAGTACTTC.

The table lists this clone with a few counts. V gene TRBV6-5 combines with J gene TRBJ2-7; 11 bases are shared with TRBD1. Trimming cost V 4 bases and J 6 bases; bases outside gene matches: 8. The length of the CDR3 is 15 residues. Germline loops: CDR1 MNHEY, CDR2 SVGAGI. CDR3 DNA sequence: TGTGCCAGCAGTTCCGCCGGGACAGGGGGAGGCGAGCAGTACTTC. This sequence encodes CASSSAGTGGGEQYF.

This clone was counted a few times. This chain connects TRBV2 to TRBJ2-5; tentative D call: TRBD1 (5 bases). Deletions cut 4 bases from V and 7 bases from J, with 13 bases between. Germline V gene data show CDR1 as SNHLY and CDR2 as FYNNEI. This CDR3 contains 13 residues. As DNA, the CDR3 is TGTGCCAGCAGTGTGGGCAGGGAAGGGACCCAGTACTTC. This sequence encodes CASSVGREGTQYF.

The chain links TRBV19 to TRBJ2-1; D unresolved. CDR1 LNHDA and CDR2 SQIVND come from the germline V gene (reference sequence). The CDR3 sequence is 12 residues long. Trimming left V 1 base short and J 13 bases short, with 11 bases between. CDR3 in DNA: TGTGCCAGTAGTATAGCCCTAGGTGAACAGTTCTTC. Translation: CASSIALGEQFF.